The 10 T cell receptor beta chains below all came from one sample that was sequenced in a study of technical replicates of blood from several donors. Profiling relied on immunoSEQ multiplex PCR, and the TCRdb table lists in-frame clones only, not all of them. Among 79,000 or so clones listed, roughly nine tenths were seen once. Sequenced material: T cells isolated from PBMCs. The receptor set was obtained from a human donor in good health.

The chain employs TRBV7-9 and TRBJ2-2, with TRBD1 matching over 7 bases. V was clipped by 5 bases and J by 0 bases; unmatched bases: 6. Per the germline V gene, CDR1 is SEHNR and CDR2 is FQNEAQ (reference sequence). This CDR3 is 16 amino acids long. The CDR3 DNA reads as TGTGCCAGCAGCCACTTCGGGACAGCGAACACCGGGGAGCTGTTTTTT. It is translated as CASSHFGTANTGELFF.

This clone was picked up one time. V and J are TRBV5-5 and TRBJ1-2, with D possibly TRBD1 on 5 matching bases. The V gene's germline CDR1 is SGHKS and CDR2 YYEKEE (reference sequence). The CDR3 consists of 17 residues. V was clipped by 0 bases and J by 0 bases, with 15 bases between them. CDR3: CASSLAPGRPPNYGYTF. CDR3 nucleotides: TGTGCCAGCAGCTTGGCTCCAGGGAGGCCCCCTAACTATGGCTACACCTTC.

The chain couples TRBV19 to TRBJ2-1; D call uncertain. Looked up from germline, CDR1 is LNHDA and CDR2 is SQIVND (reference sequence). The CDR3 length is 15 residues. V lost 3 bases, J lost 6 bases, and 15 bases lay in between. The CDR3 sequence is CASSIMSVASNEQFF. CDR3 in DNA: TGTGCCAGTAGTATCATGTCTGTGGCAAGCAATGAGCAGTTCTTC.

This chain joins TRBV6-1 and TRBJ2-3; D not certain. This CDR3 comprises 15 residues. V was pared by 0 bases and J by 2 bases, with 9 bases between. The germline V gene has CDR1 MNHNS and CDR2 SASEGT. CDR3 loop: CASSEARLVTDTQYF. DNA for the CDR3: TGTGCCAGCAGTGAAGCGCGGCTAGTCACAGATACGCAGTATTTT.

CDR3 region: CASSEPGHQPYNEQFF. CDR3 coding DNA: TGTGCCAGCAGTGAACCGGGACACCAGCCATACAATGAGCAGTTCTTC. The chain carries TRBV25-1 and TRBJ2-1, with a possible D match to TRBD1 (6 bases). CDR1 and CDR2 (germline): MGHDK, SYGVNS. V lost 2 bases and J lost 4, with 15 bases in between. The CDR3 consists of 16 residues.

The chain is built from TRBV6-4 and TRBJ2-2; maybe TRBD1 (6 bases). Trimming shortened V by 4 bases and J by 4 bases, and 10 bases separated the two germline ends. Germline CDR1 MRHNA, CDR2 SNTAGT. This CDR3 is built from 14 residues. The CDR3 loop is CASSGQGITGELFF. The CDR3 DNA reads as TGTGCCAGCAGTGGGCAGGGGATCACCGGGGAGCTGTTTTTT.

The chain is built from TRBV7-9 and TRBJ1-1, with D hard to call. CDR3 length: 13 amino acids. Trimming stripped 2 bases from V and 3 bases from J, with 7 bases between. Germline V lookup: CDR1 SEHNR, CDR2 FQNEAQ (reference sequence). CDR3 in amino acids: CASSLRRDTEAFF. CDR3 coding DNA: TGTGCCAGCAGCTTAAGGAGAGACACTGAAGCTTTCTTT.

This chain joins TRBV27 and TRBJ2-7; tentative D call: TRBD2 (5 bases). In germline, CDR1 is MNHEY, CDR2 SMNVEV (reference sequence). CDR3 length: 11 residues. The V and J ends lost 3 bases and 7 bases respectively, with 7 bases between them. This CDR3 reads CASSFGKEQYF. The CDR3 DNA follows: TGTGCCAGCAGTTTCGGGAAGGAGCAGTACTTC.

The chain recombines TRBV11-3 with TRBJ2-1, with a weak D call TRBD2 (5 bases). Trimming stripped 1 base from V and 7 bases from J, with 8 bases between. The CDR3 sequence is 13 residues long. Germline values: CDR1 SGHNT, CDR2 YENEEA. In DNA form, the CDR3 reads TGTGCCAGCAGCTTAGTGACGGGGAATGAGCAGTTCTTC. Protein: CASSLVTGNEQFF.

The count of this clone is one. The chain is built from TRBV6-1 and TRBJ1-2; 8 bases match TRBD1. The V gene end was trimmed by 4 bases and the J gene end by 5 bases; junction bases not matched to a gene: 6. Germline V gene data show CDR1 as MNHNS and CDR2 as SASEGT. This CDR3 is 14 amino acids long. Here the CDR3 reads CASSVRDRGYGYTF. The CDR3 DNA reads as TGTGCCAGCAGTGTCCGTGACAGGGGTTATGGCTACACCTTC.